The entry below gives a single T cell receptor (beta chain) sequence along with its context. Sequencing ends 3 residues short of the CDR3 end; the germline J gene provides the rest. The sample comes from a study of T cells in women clearing cervical HPV infection. Study as a whole: Control women cleared a single incident HPV16 infection within 12 months. HLA type could not be excluded as a confounder.

Average input was 1200 ng genomic DNA for immunoSEQ TCR beta CDR3 amplification. The assay was immunoSEQ multiplex PCR, and TCRdb's table has in-frame clones only and misses some. In all, the sample yields 25,000 to 35,000 clones. CDR3 size: 13 residues. Germline V CDR1 and CDR2: DFQATT, SNEGSKA (reference sequence). V was shortened by 5 bases and J by 6 bases, with 16 bases between the two germline ends. The sample was blood buffy coat. This receptor was obtained from a woman aged 18-69 years with a cervical HPV16 infection that either progressed to CIN3+ or cleared (not recorded which). This rearrangement joins TRBV20-1 to TRBJ2-5; D possibly corresponds to TRBD1 (5 bases). CDR3 bases read: TGCAGTGCTGGCCGACAGTCGGTCAAGACC. It specifies CSAGRQSVKT. The entire CDR3 sequence reads CSAGRQSVKTQYF.